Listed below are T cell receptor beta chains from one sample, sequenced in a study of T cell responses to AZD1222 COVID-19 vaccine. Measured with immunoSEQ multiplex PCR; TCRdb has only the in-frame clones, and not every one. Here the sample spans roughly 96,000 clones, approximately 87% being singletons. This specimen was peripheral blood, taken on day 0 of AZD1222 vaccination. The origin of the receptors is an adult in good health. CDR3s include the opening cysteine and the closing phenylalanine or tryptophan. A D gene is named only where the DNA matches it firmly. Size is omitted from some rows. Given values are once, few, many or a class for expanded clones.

CASQSSAANSPLHF	TGTGCCAGCCAGAGCTCGGCAGCTAATTCACCCCTCCACTTT	.	.	14	TRBV19	TRBJ1-6
CASSLQSGSAYNEQFF	TGTGCCAGCAGCTTACAAAGCGGGAGTGCCTACAATGAGCAGTTCTTC	TRBD2	.	16	TRBV5-4	TRBJ2-1
CASSLKGFPGLADRQDTQYF	TGCGCCAGCAGCTTGAAGGGGTTTCCGGGACTAGCGGACCGGCAAGATACGCAGTATTTT	TRBD2	.	20	TRBV5-1	TRBJ2-3
CASSLEGAQGAGELFF	TGTGCCAGCAGCTTGGAGGGGGCGCAGGGGGCCGGGGAGCTGTTTTTT	TRBD1	few	16	TRBV5-5	TRBJ2-2
CATRGQAHNSPLHF	TGTGCCACCCGAGGACAGGCCCATAATTCACCCCTCCACTTT	TRBD1	.	14	TRBV6-6	TRBJ1-6
CSVVGGQGRRNEQFF	TGCAGCGTTGTTGGGGGACAGGGGCGAAGGAATGAGCAGTTCTTC	TRBD1	.	15	TRBV29-1	TRBJ2-1
CASNPLLGESYNEQFF	TGTGCCAGCAACCCCCTGCTCGGGGAGTCCTACAATGAGCAGTTCTTC	.	.	16	TRBV28	TRBJ2-1
CASSLAPWDISNQPQHF	TGTGCTAGCAGCTTAGCGCCGTGGGACATTAGCAATCAGCCCCAGCATTTT	.	.	17	TRBV7-7	TRBJ1-5
CASSLKGRDWGPDTQYF	TGTGCCAGCAGCTTAAAGGGTCGGGATTGGGGCCCAGATACGCAGTATTTT	.	.	17	TRBV7-3	TRBJ2-3
CASSLNSAGEFQQYF	TGTGCCAGCAGCTTAAACTCTGCGGGAGAGTTCCAGCAGTACTTC	TRBD2	.	15	TRBV11-2	TRBJ2-7
CASSPKGELFF	TGTGCCAGCTCACCAAAGGGGGAGCTGTTTTTT	.	once	11	TRBV18	TRBJ2-2
CASSEDGVGYEQYF	TGTGCCAGCAGTGAAGACGGGGTGGGATACGAGCAGTACTTC	.	.	14	TRBV2	TRBJ2-7
CASSDRRVSGYGYTF	TGTGCCAGCAGCGACCGCAGGGTATCGGGCTATGGCTACACCTTC	.	.	15	TRBV5-4	TRBJ1-2
CASSGTGENYGYTF	TGTGCCAGTAGCGGGACAGGGGAAAACTATGGCTACACCTTC	TRBD1	.	14	TRBV19	TRBJ1-2
CASSLGQGSSSGANVLTF	TGCGCCAGCAGCTTGGGGCAGGGAAGCTCCTCTGGGGCCAACGTCCTGACTTTC	.	few	18	TRBV5-1	TRBJ2-6
CSASNGLGEETQYF	TGCAGTGCTAGTAACGGACTAGGGGAAGAGACCCAGTACTTC	TRBD2	.	14	TRBV20-1	TRBJ2-5